This T cell receptor beta chain was sequenced in a study of naive and memory T cell subsets. Study-wide findings and caveats: Clonotypes are single alpha or beta chains, not paired receptors. A few larger clonotypes appeared in naive repertoires, especially CD8, possibly memory cells re-expressing CD45RA. TCR abundance followed a power law differing between naive and memory subsets.

Germline V lookup: CDR1 SGHVS, CDR2 FNYEAQ. The ends lost 0 bases at V and 4 bases at J; junction bases unmatched: 2. The CDR3 is made up of 15 amino acids. Cells stained for CD3, CD4, CD8, CD45RA and CD27 were sorted into four subsets. Two oligonucleotides, mixed equimolar, formed the beta constant-region primer covering TRBC1 and TRBC2. Ligated cDNA was amplified by four rounds of PCR with nested alpha and beta constant-region primers and SP2. Each CDR3 protein gets one entry after TCRdb re-called the UMI-ligation and nested PCR reads with MiXCR. This sample carries approximately 90,000 distinct CDR3 sequences, roughly 12% of them seen once, and the ten largest clones take more than 0.11%. This clonotype was counted many times. What it recognizes is unknown.

The genes are TRBV7-6 and TRBJ2-3; 9 nucleotides match TRBD2. Input material: naive CD4+ T cells from blood. This TCR was recovered from a human donor in good health. Here the CDR3 reads CASSLASGSADTQYF. Written as DNA, the CDR3 is TGTGCCAGCAGCTTAGCTAGCGGGAGTGCAGATACGCAGTATTTT.